The text below deals with one TCR beta chain. The data belong to a study of CD8+ T cells in alopecia areata. At the level of the study: Patients in the study were on tofacitinib for 6 to 18 months, then off it for 6 months.

RNA, once extracted, was reverse transcribed into cDNA for use as the sequencing template. Sequenced by immunoSEQ multiplex PCR; TCRdb stores in-frame clones only, minus some. Among 150,000 or so clones listed, 45% to 60% were seen once. Trimming left V 4 bases short and J 5 bases short, with 13 bases between. CDR1 and CDR2 from the germline V gene are SGHDT and YYEEEE. The length of the CDR3 is 13 residues. The sample consisted of CD8+ T cells sorted from blood, taken at week 0. V gene TRBV5-6 combines with J gene TRBJ2-7, with D possibly being TRBD1 (6 bases). The sequence came from a human donor with alopecia areata. Here the CDR3 reads CASSLGTINEQYF. The DNA of the CDR3 is TGTGCCAGCAGCCTCGGGACAATCAACGAGCAGTACTTC. The entire variable domain, with the rest obtained from reference TRBV5-6 and TRBJ2-7, is as follows: DAGVTQSPTHLIKTRGQQVTLRCSPKSGHDTVSWYQQALGQGPQFIFQYYEEEERQRGNFPDRFSGHQFPNYSSELNVNALLLGDSALYLCASSLGTINEQYFGPGTRLTVT.